This T cell receptor (beta chain) came from a study of blood T cell repertoires in COVID-19. About the research overall: From the United States, Italy and Spain came samples of acute and convalescent COVID-19. T cells, B-cell-depleted T cells, or PBMCs provided the cDNA or gDNA that served as material.

In the source study's methods: Estimation of nucleated cell counts was performed using reference gene primer amplification. Libraries were prepared by immunoSEQ multiplex PCR; TCRdb keeps only in-frame clonotypes and omits some of them. The V and J calls and clone size were taken over from that table, and D and trimming were inferred from the DNA. Of about 29,000 clones detected, about 80% appear once; the ten largest clones hold 35% to 55%. The ends were cut back, 0 bases at V and 5 bases at J, with 13 bases in the middle. The CDR3 runs 16 residues. Germline CDR1 reads LGHNA; CDR2 reads YSLEER. This TCR was recovered from a woman between 70 and 85 years old with acute or convalescent COVID-19. Sequenced material: peripheral blood. V usage is TRBV4-3 and J usage is TRBJ1-4, with a tentative D call TRBD1 (5 bases). CDR3 in amino acids: CASSQDGDSRNEKLFF. Written as DNA, the CDR3 is TGCGCCAGCAGCCAAGATGGAGACAGCCGGAATGAAAAACTGTTTTTT.